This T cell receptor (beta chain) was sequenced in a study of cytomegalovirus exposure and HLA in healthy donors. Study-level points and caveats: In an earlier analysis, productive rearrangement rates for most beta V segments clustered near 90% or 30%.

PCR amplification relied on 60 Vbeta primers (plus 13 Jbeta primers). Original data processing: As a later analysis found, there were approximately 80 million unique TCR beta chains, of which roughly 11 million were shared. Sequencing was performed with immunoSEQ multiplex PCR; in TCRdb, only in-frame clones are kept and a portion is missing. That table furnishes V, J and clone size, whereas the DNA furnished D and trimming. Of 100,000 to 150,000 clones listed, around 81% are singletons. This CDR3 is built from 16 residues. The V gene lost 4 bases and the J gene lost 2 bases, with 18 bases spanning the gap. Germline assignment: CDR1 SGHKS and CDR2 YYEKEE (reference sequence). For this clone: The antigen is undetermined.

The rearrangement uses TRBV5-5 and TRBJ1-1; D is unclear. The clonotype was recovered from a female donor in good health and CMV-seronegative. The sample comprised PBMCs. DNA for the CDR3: TGTGCCAGCAGCCGCGGGCCGAGCATCACCAACACTGAAGCTTTCTTT. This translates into CASSRGPSITNTEAFF.